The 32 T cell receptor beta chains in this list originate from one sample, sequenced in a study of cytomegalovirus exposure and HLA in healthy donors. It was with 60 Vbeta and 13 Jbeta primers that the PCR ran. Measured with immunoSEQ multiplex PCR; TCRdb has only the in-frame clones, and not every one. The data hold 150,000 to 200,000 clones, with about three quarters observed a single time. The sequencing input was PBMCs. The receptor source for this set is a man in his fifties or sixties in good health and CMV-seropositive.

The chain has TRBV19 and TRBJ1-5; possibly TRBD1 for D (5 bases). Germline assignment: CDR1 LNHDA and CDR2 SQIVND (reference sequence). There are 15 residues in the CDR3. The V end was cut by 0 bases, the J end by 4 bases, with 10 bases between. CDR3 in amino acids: CASSIEGRRNQPQHF. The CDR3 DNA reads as TGTGCCAGTAGTATAGAGGGGCGTCGAAATCAGCCCCAGCATTTT.

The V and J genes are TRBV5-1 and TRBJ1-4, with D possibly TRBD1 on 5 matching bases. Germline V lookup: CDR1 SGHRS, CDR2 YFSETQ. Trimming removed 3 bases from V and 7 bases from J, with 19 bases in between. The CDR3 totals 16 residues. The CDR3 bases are TGCGCCAGCAGCTCCGAGGGTCAGGGAGGAGGTGAAAAACTGTTTTTT. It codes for CASSSEGQGGGEKLFF.

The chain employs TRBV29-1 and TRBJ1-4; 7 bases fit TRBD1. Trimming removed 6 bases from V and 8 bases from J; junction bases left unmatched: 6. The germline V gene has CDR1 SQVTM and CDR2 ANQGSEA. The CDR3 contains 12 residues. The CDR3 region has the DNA TGCAGCGTGGGTAGACAGGGAGAAAAACTGTTTTTT. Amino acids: CSVGRQGEKLFF.

The DNA of the CDR3 is TGTGCCAGCAGTCCTGGACATGGCAGAAGAAAGACCCAGTACTTC. Protein product: CASSPGHGRRKTQYF. The gene calls are TRBV21-1 and TRBJ2-5; the table's D gene call, TRBD1, was not cross checked with the DNA. TRBV21-1 is a pseudogene locus. The CDR3 is made up of 15 amino acids.

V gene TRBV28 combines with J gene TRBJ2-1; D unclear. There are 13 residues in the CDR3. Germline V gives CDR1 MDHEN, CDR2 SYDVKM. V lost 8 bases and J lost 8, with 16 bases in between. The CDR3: CASELGAQDEQFF. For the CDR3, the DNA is TGTGCCAGCGAATTAGGTGCCCAGGATGAGCAGTTCTTC.

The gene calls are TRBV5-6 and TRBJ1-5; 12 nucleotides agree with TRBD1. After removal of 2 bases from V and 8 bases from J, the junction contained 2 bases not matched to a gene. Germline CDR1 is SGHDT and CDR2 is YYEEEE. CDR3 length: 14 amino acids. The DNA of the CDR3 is TGTGCCAGCAGCTTTGGGACAGGGGGCGAGCCCCAGCATTTT. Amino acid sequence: CASSFGTGGEPQHF.

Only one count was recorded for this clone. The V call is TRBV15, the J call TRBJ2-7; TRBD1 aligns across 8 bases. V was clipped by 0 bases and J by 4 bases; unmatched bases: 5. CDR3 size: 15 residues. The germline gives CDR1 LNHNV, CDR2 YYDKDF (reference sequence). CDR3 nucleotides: TGTGCCACCAGCAGAGAAAACACAGGGGGATACGAGCAGTACTTC. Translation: CATSRENTGGYEQYF.

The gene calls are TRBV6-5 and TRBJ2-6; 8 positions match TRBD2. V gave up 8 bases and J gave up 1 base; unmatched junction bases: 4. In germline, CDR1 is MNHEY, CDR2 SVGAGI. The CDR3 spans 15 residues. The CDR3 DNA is TGTGCCAGCGCCCCGGGGGGGTCTGGGGCCAACGTCCTGACTTTC. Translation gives CASAPGGSGANVLTF.

CDR3 residues: CASSMLPGQRQETQYF. In DNA form, the CDR3 reads TGCGCCAGCAGCATGTTACCGGGACAGAGACAAGAGACCCAGTACTTC. The rearrangement uses TRBV5-1 and TRBJ2-5; 7 nucleotides agree with TRBD1. Germline loops: CDR1 SGHRS, CDR2 YFSETQ. Unmatched junction bases numbered 11, after V lost 4 bases and J lost 2 bases. The CDR3 is made up of 16 amino acids.

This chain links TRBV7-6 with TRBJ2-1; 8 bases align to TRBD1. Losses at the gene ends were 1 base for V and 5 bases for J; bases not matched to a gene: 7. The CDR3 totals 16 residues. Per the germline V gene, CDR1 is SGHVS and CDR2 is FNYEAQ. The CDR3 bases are TGTGCCAGCAGCTTAGGGGCCAGGGGGCTTAACAATGAGCAGTTCTTC. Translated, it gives CASSLGARGLNNEQFF.

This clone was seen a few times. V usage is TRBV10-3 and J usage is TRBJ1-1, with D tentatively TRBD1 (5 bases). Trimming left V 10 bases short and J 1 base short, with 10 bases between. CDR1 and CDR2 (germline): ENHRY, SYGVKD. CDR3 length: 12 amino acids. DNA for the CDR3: TGTGCCACCTCTCAGGGGAACACTGAAGCTTTCTTT. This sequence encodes CATSQGNTEAFF.

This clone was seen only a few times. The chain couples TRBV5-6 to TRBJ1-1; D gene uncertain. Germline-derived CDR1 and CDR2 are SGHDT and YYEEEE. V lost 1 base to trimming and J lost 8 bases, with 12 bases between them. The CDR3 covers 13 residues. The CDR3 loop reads CASSLIMSREAFF. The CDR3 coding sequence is TGTGCCAGCAGCTTGATAATGTCCCGGGAAGCTTTCTTT. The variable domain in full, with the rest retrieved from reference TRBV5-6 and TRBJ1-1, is DAGVTQSPTHLIKTRGQQVTLRCSPKSGHDTVSWYQQALGQGPQFIFQYYEEEERQRGNFPDRFSGHQFPNYSSELNVNALLLGDSALYLCASSLIMSREAFFGQGTRLTVV.

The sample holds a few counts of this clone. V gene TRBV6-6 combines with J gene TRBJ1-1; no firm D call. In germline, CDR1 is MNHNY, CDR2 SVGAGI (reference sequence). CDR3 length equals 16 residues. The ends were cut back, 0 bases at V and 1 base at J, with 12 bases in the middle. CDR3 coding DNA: TGTGCCAGCAGTTACTCCTCCCCCGGGGAGAACACTGAAGCTTTCTTT. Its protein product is CASSYSSPGENTEAFF.

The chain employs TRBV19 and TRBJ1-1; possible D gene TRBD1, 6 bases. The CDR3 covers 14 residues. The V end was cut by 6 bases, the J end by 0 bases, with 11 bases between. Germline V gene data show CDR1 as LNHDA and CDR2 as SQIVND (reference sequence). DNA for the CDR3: TGTGCCAGTAGCGTCGGGACACTGAACACTGAAGCTTTCTTT. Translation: CASSVGTLNTEAFF.

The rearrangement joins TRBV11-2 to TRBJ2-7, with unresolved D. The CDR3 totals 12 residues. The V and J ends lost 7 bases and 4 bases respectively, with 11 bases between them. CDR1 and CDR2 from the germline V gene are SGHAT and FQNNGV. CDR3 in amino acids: CASTAILYEQYF. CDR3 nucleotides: TGTGCCAGCACCGCTATACTTTACGAGCAGTACTTC.

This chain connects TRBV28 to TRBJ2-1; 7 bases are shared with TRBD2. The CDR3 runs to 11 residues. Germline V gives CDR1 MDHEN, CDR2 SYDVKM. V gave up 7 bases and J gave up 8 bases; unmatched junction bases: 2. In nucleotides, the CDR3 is TGTGCCAGCAATCGGGGGGATGAGCAGTTCTTC. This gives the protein CASNRGDEQFF.

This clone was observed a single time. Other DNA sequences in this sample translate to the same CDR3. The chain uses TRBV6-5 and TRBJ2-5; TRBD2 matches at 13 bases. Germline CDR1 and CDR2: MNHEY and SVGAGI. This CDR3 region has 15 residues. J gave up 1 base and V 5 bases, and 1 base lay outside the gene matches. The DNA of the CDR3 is TGTGCCAGCAGTCGACTAGCGGGGGGCCAAGAGACCCAGTACTTC. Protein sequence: CASSRLAGGQETQYF.

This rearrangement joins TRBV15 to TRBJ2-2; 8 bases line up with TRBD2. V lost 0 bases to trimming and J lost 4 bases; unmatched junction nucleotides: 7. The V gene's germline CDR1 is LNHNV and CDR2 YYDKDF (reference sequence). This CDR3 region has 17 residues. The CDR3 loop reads CATSRDRISGVTGELFF. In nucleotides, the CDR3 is TGTGCCACCAGCAGAGATCGTATTAGCGGGGTCACCGGGGAGCTGTTTTTT.

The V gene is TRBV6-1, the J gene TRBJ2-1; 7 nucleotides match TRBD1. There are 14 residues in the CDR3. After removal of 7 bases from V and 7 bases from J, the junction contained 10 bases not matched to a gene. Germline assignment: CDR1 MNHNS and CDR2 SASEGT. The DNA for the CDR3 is TGTGCCAGCACCGCAAAGACAGGGAATAATGAGCAGTTCTTC. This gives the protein CASTAKTGNNEQFF.

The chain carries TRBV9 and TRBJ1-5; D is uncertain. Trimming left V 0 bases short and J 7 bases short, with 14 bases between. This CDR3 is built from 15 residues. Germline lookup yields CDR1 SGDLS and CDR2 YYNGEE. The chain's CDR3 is CASSVDGVGGQPQHF. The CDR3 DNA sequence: TGTGCCAGCAGCGTAGACGGGGTAGGCGGGCAGCCCCAGCATTTT.

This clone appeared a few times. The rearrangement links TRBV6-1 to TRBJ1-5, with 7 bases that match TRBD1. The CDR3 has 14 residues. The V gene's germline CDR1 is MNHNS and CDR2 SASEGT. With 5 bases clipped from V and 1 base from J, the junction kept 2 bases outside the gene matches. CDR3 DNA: TGTGCCAGCAGTCTACAGGGGAGCAATCAGCCCCAGCATTTT. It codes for CASSLQGSNQPQHF.

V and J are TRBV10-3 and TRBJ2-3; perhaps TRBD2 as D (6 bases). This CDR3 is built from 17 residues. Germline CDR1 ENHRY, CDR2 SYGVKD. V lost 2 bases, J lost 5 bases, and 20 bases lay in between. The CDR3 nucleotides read TGTGCCATCAGTGAGCCTCTTGTCTCCGGGGGAAAAGATACGCAGTATTTT. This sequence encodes CAISEPLVSGGKDTQYF.

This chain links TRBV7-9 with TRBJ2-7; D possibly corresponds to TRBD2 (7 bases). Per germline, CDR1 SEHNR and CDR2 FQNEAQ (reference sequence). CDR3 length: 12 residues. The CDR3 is CSSSLEGGEQYV. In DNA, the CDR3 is TGTTCCAGCAGCTTAGAGGGGGGGGAGCAGTACGTC.

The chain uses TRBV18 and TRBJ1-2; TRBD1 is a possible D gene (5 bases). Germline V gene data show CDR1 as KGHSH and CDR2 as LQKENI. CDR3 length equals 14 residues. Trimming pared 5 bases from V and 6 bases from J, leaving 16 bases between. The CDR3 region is CASSKGLGEDGYTF. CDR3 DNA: TGTGCCAGCTCAAAGGGGTTGGGCGAGGATGGCTACACCTTC.

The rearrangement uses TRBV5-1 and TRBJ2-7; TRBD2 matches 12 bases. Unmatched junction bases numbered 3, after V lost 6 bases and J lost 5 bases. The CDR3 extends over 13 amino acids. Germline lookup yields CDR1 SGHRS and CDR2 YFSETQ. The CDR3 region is CASKGTSGHEQYF. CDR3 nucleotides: TGCGCCAGCAAGGGGACTAGCGGGCACGAGCAGTACTTC.

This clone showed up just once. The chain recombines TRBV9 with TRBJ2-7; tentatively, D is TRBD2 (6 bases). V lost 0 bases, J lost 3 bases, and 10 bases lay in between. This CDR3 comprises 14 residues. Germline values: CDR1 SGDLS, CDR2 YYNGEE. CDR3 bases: TGTGCCAGCAGCGTAGATGGGGGAGGCTACGAGCAGTACTTC. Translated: CASSVDGGGYEQYF.

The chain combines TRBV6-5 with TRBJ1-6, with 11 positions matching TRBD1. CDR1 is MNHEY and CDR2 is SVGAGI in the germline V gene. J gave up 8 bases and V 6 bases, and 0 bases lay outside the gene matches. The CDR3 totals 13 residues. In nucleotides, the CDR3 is TGTGCCAGCAGGGGACAGGGGGATTCACCCCTCCACTTT. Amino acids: CASRGQGDSPLHF.

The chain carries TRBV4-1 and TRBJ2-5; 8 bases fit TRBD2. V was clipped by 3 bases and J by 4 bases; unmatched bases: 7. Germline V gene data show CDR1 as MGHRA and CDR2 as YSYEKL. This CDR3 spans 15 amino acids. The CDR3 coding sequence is TGCGCCAGCAGCCAGTCTAGCGGGCGGGGAGAGACCCAGTACTTC. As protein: CASSQSSGRGETQYF.

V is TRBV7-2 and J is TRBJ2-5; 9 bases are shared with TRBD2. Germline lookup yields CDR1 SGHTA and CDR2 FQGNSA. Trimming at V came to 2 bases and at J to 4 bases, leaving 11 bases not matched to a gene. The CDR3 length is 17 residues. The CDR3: CASSLRGGGALRETQYF. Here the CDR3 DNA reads TGTGCCAGCAGCTTACGGGGCGGGGGGGCCTTGAGAGAGACCCAGTACTTC.

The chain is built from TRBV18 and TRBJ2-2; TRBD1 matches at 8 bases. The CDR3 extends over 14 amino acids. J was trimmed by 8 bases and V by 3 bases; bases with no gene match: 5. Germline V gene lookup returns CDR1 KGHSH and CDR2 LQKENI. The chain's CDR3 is CASSPLTGEGELFF. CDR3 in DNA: TGTGCCAGCTCACCGCTGACAGGGGAAGGGGAGCTGTTTTTT. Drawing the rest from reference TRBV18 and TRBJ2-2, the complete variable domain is NAGVMQNPRHLVRRRGQEARLRCSPMKGHSHVYWYRQLPEEGLKFMVYLQKENIIDESGMPKERFSAEFPKEGPSILRIQQVVRGDSAAYFCASSPLTGEGELFFGEGSRLTVL.

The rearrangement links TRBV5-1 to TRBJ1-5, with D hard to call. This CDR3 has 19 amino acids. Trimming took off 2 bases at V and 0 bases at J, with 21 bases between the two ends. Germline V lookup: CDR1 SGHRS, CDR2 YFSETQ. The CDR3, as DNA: TGCGCCAGCAGCTTTTTCTTCGTCATAGATCATGATAGCAATCAGCCCCAGCATTTT. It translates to CASSFFFVIDHDSNQPQHF.

In nucleotides, the CDR3 is TGTGCCAGCAGCCCCCGGGGGGTTTTGGGCGAAGAGACCCAGTACTTC. Protein: CASSPRGVLGEETQYF. This chain connects TRBV9 to TRBJ2-5; TRBD2 matches at 7 bases. J was trimmed by 3 bases and V by 4 bases; bases with no gene match: 12. Germline CDR1 reads SGDLS; CDR2 reads YYNGEE. This CDR3 has 16 amino acids.